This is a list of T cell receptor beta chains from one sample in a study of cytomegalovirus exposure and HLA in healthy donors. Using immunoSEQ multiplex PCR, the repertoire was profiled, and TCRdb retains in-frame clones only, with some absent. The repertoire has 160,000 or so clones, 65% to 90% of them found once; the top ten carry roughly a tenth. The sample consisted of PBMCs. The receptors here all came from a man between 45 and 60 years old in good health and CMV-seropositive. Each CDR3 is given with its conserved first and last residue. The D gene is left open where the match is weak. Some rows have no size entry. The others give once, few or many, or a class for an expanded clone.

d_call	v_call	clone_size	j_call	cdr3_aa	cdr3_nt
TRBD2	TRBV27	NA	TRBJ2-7	CASSRELAGVYEQYF	TGTGCCAGCTCTAGGGAGCTAGCGGGAGTGTACGAGCAGTACTTC
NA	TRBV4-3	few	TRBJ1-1	CASSHRGDFGAFF	TGCGCCAGCAGCCACCGGGGGGACTTCGGAGCTTTCTTT
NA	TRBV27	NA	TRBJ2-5	CASSLRSAETQYF	TGTGCCAGCAGTTTAAGGAGCGCGGAGACCCAGTACTTC
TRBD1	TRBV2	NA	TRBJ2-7	CASTRRTGGDEQYF	TGTGCCAGCACTAGAAGGACAGGGGGCGACGAGCAGTACTTC
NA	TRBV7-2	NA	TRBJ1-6	CASSLVRQGSNSPLHF	TGTGCCAGCAGCTTAGTAAGGCAGGGGAGTAATTCACCCCTCCACTTT
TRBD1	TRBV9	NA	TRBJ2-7	CASSPKTGFEQYF	TGTGCCAGCAGCCCCAAGACAGGGTTCGAGCAGTACTTC
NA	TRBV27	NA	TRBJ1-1	CASSLSTRGDTEAFF	TGTGCCAGCAGTTTATCGACGCGAGGCGACACTGAAGCTTTCTTT
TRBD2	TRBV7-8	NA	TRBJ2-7	CASSLGEICGRAYSYEQYF	TGTGCCAGCAGCTTAGGGGAAATCTGCGGGAGGGCCTACTCCTACGAGCAGTACTTC
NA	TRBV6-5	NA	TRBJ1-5	CASRSYTNSNQPQHF	TGTGCCAGCAGATCTTACACAAATAGCAATCAGCCCCAGCATTTT
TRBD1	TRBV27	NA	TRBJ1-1	CASSYRGGLEAFF	TGTGCCAGCAGCTACAGGGGGGGCCTGGAAGCTTTCTTT
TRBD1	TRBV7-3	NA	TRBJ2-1	CASSRAWDRPGNNEQFF	TGTGCCAGCAGCCGAGCCTGGGACAGGCCCGGAAACAATGAGCAGTTCTTC
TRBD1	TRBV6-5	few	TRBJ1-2	CASSWGQGAQGYTF	TGTGCCAGCAGTTGGGGACAGGGGGCGCAAGGCTACACCTTC
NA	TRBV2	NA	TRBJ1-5	CASSGQYSNQPQHF	TGTGCCAGCAGCGGACAGTATAGCAATCAGCCCCAGCATTTT
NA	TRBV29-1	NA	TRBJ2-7	CSVESGGSYEQYF	TGCAGCGTTGAGTCCGGGGGCTCCTACGAGCAGTACTTC
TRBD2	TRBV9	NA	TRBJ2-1	CASSVEASGSRYEQFF	TGTGCCAGCAGCGTAGAGGCTAGCGGGAGTAGGTATGAGCAGTTCTTC
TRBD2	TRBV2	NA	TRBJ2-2	CASTDGLAGGTAPEDTGELFF	TGTGCCAGCACTGATGGACTAGCGGGAGGAACTGCCCCCGAGGACACCGGGGAGCTGTTTTTT
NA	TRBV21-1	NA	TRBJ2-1	CASSKETHSSSYNEQFF	TGTGCCAGCAGCAAAGAGACACACTCCAGCTCCTACAATGAGCAGTTCTTC
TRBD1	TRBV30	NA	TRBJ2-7	CAWTGQGFNEQYF	TGTGCCTGGACCGGACAGGGGTTCAACGAGCAGTACTTC
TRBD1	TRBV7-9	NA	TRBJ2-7	CASSNRDRGSHEQYF	TGTGCCAGCAGTAACCGGGACAGGGGGTCCCACGAGCAGTACTTC
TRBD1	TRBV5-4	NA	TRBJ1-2	CASSPQMRQGDYGYTF	TGTGCCAGCAGCCCCCAGATGAGACAGGGGGACTATGGCTACACCTTC
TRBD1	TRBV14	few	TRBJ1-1	CASSQGQGWAFF	TGTGCCAGCAGCCAGGGACAGGGGTGGGCTTTCTTT
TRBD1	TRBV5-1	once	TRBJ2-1	CASSGGTGVGSYNEQFF	TGCGCCAGCAGCGGGGGGACAGGGGTAGGCTCCTACAATGAGCAGTTCTTC
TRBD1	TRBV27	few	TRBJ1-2	CASSPWGQGAYGYTF	TGTGCCAGCAGCCCCTGGGGACAGGGGGCCTATGGCTACACCTTC
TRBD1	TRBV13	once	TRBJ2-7	CASSIRTGHSYEQYF	TGTGCCAGCAGCATAAGGACAGGACACTCCTACGAGCAGTACTTC
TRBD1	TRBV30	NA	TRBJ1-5	CAWSIRGLSNQPQHF	TGTGCCTGGAGTATAAGGGGGCTTAGCAATCAGCCCCAGCATTTT
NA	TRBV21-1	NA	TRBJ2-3	CASTWGADTQYF	TGTGCCAGCACGTGGGGCGCAGATACGCAGTATTTT
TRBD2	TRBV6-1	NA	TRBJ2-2	CASSALAGAYTGELFF	TGTGCCAGCAGTGCACTAGCGGGAGCGTACACCGGGGAGCTGTTTTTT
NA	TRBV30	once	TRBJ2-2	CAWSTDQGGELFF	TGTGCCTGGAGTACAGATCAGGGAGGGGAGCTGTTTTTT
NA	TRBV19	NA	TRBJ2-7	CASSISLGVYEQYF	TGTGCCAGTAGTATAAGTTTAGGGGTCTACGAGCAGTACTTC
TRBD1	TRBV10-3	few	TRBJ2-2	CAISEKTGVESGELFF	TGTGCCATCAGTGAGAAGACAGGGGTGGAGAGCGGGGAGCTGTTTTTT
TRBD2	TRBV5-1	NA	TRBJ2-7	CASSLESSGLYEQYF	TGCGCCAGCAGCTTGGAATCTAGCGGCCTCTACGAGCAGTACTTC
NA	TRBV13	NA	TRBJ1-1	CASSPWGEVNTEAFF	TGTGCCAGCAGCCCCTGGGGGGAAGTGAACACTGAAGCTTTCTTT
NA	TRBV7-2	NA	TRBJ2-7	CASSLYPGFYEQYF	TGTGCCAGCAGCTTATACCCAGGGTTCTACGAGCAGTACTTC
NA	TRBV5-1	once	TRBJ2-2	CASSLVGAAGELFF	TGCGCCAGCAGCTTGGTGGGGGCCGCCGGGGAGCTGTTTTTT
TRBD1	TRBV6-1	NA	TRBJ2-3	CASIPGQGPDTQYF	TGTGCCAGCATCCCGGGACAGGGACCAGATACGCAGTATTTT
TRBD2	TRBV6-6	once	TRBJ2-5	CASSLRLAGWETQYF	TGTGCCAGCAGCCTAAGACTAGCAGGGTGGGAGACCCAGTACTTC
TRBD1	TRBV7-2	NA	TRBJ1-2	CASRKGSQGGYGYTF	TGTGCCAGCAGAAAAGGGTCCCAGGGGGGCTATGGCTACACCTTC
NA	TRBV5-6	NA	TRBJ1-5	CASSPGPAGDQPQHF	TGTGCCAGCAGCCCCGGGCCAGCGGGGGATCAGCCCCAGCATTTT
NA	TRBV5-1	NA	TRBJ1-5	CASSSSTDQPQHF	TGCGCCAGCAGCTCCTCGACAGATCAGCCCCAGCATTTT
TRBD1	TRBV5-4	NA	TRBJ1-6	CASSSQTGKDSPLHF	TGTGCCAGCAGCTCCCAGACAGGGAAGGATTCACCCCTCCACTTT
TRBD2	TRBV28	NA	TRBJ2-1	CASSPLAGTWTDEQFF	TGTGCCAGCAGCCCACTAGCGGGGACCTGGACGGATGAGCAGTTCTTC
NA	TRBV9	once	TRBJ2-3	CASSAHLGFGTDTQYF	TGTGCCAGCAGCGCGCACCTCGGTTTCGGCACAGATACGCAGTATTTT
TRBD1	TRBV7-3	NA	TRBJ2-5	CASSSGTGGEETQYF	TGTGCCAGCAGCTCCGGGACAGGGGGCGAAGAGACCCAGTACTTC
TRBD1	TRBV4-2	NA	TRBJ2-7	CASSQMGQGSYEQYF	TGTGCCAGCAGCCAAATGGGACAGGGATCCTACGAGCAGTACTTC
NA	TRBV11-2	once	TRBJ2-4	CASSRRELRDGKAKNIQYF	TGTGCCAGCAGCCGACGGGAGCTTCGCGATGGAAAAGCCAAAAACATTCAGTACTTC
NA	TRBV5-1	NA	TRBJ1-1	CASSPQASNTEAFF	TGCGCCAGCAGTCCTCAGGCGTCGAACACTGAAGCTTTCTTT
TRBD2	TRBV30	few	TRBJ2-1	CAWSGLAGVWVGSYNEQFF	TGTGCCTGGAGTGGACTAGCGGGAGTTTGGGTGGGCTCCTACAATGAGCAGTTCTTC
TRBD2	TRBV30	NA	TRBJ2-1	CAWSVSRLAVDRKQFF	TGTGCCTGGAGCGTTTCCAGACTAGCAGTCGACCGTAAGCAGTTCTTC
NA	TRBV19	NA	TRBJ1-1	CASSPTVRGFINTEAFF	TGTGCCAGTAGCCCTACCGTAAGGGGATTCATAAACACTGAAGCTTTCTTT
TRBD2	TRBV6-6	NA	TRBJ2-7	CASTNSGSYEQYF	TGTGCCAGCACTAATAGCGGGTCCTACGAGCAGTACTTC
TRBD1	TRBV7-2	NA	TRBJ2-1	CASSAWTGDGNEQFF	TGTGCCAGCAGCGCCTGGACAGGGGACGGCAATGAGCAGTTCTTC
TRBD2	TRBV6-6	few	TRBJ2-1	CASSYSSGIYNEQFF	TGTGCCAGCAGTTACTCGAGCGGGATCTACAATGAGCAGTTCTTC
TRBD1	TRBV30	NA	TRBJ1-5	CAWSGAGTGGQSQHF	TGTGCCTGGAGTGGGGCCGGGACAGGGGGTCAGTCCCAGCATTTT
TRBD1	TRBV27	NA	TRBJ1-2	CASSSQRQGPYTF	TGTGCCAGCAGTTCTCAGAGACAGGGACCCTACACCTTC
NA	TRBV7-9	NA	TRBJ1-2	CASSLFQEGLYGYTF	TGTGCCAGCAGCTTATTTCAGGAGGGACTATATGGCTACACCTTC
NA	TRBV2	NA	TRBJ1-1	CASTEQGVGDTEAFF	TGTGCCAGCACCGAACAGGGCGTCGGGGACACTGAAGCTTTCTTT
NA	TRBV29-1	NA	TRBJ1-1	CSTLDRNTEAFF	TGCAGCACATTGGACAGGAACACTGAAGCTTTCTTT